The source of this TCR beta chain is a study of response to subunit inactivated influenza vaccine. TCRdb itself ran the RT-PCR reads through MiXCR, one entry per CDR3 protein. Of 710,000 or so distinct CDR3 sequences listed, about 15% were seen once; the top ten hold around 10%. CDR3 length: 17 residues. Germline CDR1 LGHNA, CDR2 YNFKEQ. V shed 0 bases and J shed 3 bases, with 14 bases lying between them. In this sample, this clonotype turned up a few times. This chain links TRBV4-2 with TRBJ2-2; either TRBD1 or TRBD2 may supply D (5 bases each). The material was PBMCs from blood, obtained 11 to 12 days after vaccination. The clonotype comes from a man aged 50-59 years who received an inactivated influenza vaccine. In nucleotides, the CDR3 is TGTGCCAGCAGCCAAGATAGCTGGAGAGGGGACACCGGGGAGCTGTTTTTT. The encoded protein is CASSQDSWRGDTGELFF.